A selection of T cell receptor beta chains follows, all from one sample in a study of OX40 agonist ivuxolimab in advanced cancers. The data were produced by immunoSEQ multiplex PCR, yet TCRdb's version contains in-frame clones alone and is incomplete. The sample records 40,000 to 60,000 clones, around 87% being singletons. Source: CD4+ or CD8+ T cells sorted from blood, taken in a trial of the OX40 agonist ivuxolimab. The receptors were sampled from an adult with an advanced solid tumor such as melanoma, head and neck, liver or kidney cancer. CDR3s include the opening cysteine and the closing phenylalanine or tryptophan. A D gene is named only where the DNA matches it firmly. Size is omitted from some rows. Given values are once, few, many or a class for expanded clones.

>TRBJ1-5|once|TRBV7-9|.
TGTGCCAGCAGCTTAGATCATAGCAATCAGCCCCAGCATTTT
CASSLDHSNQPQHF
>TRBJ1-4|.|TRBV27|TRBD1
TGTGCCAGCAGCAGACAGGGGCCAACTGGTGAAAAACTGTTTTTT
CASSRQGPTGEKLFF
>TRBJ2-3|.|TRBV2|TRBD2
TGTGCCAGCAGTGAACAGCGGGGGACCACAGATACGCAGTATTTT
CASSEQRGTTDTQYF
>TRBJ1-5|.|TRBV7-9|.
TGTGCCAGCAGCTTAGCCGGGGACCGCAATCAGCCCCAGCATTTT
CASSLAGDRNQPQHF
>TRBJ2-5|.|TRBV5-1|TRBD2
TGCGCCAGCAGCTTGGGTCTAGCGGGAGGGCAGACGGAGACCCAGTACTTC
CASSLGLAGGQTETQYF
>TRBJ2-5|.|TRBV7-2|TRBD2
TGTGCCAGCAGCTTACGCCTAGCGGGAGAACAGACCCAGTACTTC
CASSLRLAGEQTQYF
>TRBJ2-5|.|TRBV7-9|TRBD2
TGTGCCAGCAGCCCCGTCAGCGGGGTTCAAGAGACCCAGTACTTC
CASSPVSGVQETQYF
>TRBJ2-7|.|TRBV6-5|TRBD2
TGTGCCAGCAGTTACGTCTCGGGAGGCTACGAGCAGTACTTC
CASSYVSGGYEQYF
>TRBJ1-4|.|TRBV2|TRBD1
TGTGCCAGCAGTAGACAGGGGAATGAAAAACTGTTTTTT
CASSRQGNEKLFF
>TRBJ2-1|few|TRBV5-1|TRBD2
TGCGCCAGCAGCTTGGGGGAGGGCCATGAGCAGTTCTTC
CASSLGEGHEQFF
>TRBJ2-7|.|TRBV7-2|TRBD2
TGTGCCAGCAGCCCCCGGACTAGCGAGGTCGACGAGCAGTACTTC
CASSPRTSEVDEQYF
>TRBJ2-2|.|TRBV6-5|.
TGTGCCAGCAAGGAGAACACCGGGGAGCTGTTTTTT
CASKENTGELFF
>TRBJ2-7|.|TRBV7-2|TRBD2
TGTGCCAGCAGCTCCGGACTAGCGGGAAACTACGAGCAGTACTTC
CASSSGLAGNYEQYF
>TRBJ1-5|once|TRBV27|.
TGTGCCAGCAGTCCTTTCCCGACAGTTAGCAATCAGCCCCAGCATTTT
CASSPFPTVSNQPQHF
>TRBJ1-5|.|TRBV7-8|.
TGTGCCAGCAGCTTTTCCGGGACCAATCAGCCCCAGCATTTT
CASSFSGTNQPQHF
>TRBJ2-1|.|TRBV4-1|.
TGCGCCAGCAGCCAAGACGGGGAACGGTTAGACAGTATACCTTACAATGAGCAGTTCTTC
CASSQDGERLDSIPYNEQFF
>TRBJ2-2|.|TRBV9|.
TGTGCCAGCAGCGTAGTTAGTAGCGGAGCGAACACCGGGGAGCTGTTTTTT
CASSVVSSGANTGELFF
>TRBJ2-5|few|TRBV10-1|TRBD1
TGCGCCAGCAGCACCGGGACAGGTCAGACCCAGTACTTC
CASSTGTGQTQYF
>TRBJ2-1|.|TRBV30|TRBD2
TGTGCCTGGAGTGTGAGCGGGACTAGCGGGAGTACTGAGCAGTTCTTC
CAWSVSGTSGSTEQFF
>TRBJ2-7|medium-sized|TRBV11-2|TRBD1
TGTGCCAGCAGCTTGAGCAGGGGGCCCTACGAGCAGTACTTC
CASSLSRGPYEQYF
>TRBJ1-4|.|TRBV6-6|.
TGTGCCAGCAGGTCCCGGTATCCGGGTGAAAAACTGTTTTTT
CASRSRYPGEKLFF
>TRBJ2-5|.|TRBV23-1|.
TGCGCCAGCAGTCTAACCAAACCTAAGGCGGGTCCTAGGGAGACCCAGTACTTC
CASSLTKPKAGPRETQYF
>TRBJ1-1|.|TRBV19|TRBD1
TGTGCCAGTAGTGACGTATTACGGGGGACAGGGAGGACTGAAGCTTTCTTT
CASSDVLRGTGRTEAFF
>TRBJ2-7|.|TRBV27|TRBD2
TGTGCCAGCAGTAAGGACAGACTAGCGGGGGGGTACGAGCAGTACTTC
CASSKDRLAGGYEQYF
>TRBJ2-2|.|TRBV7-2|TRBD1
TGTGCCAGCAGCCTGAGGACAGGGTGGGCCGGGGAGCTGTTTTTT
CASSLRTGWAGELFF
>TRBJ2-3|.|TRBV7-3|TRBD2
TGTGCCAGCGCCAAGAGCGGGGGGGCCCATACAGATACGCAGTATTTT
CASAKSGGAHTDTQYF
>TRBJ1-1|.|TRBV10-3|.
TGTGCCATCGGGAAGGGGGACACTGAAGCTTTCTTT
CAIGKGDTEAFF
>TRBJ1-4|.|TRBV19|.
TGTGCCAGTAGTATTAGGTCCACTAATGAAAAACTGTTTTTT
CASSIRSTNEKLFF
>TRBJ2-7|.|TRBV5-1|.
TGCGCCAGCAGGAATAATGCTAACTACGAGCAGTACTTC
CASRNNANYEQYF
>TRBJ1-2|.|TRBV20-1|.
TGCAGTGCTAGCGGACAGTATGGCTACACCTTC
CSASGQYGYTF
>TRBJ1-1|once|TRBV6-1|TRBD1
TGTGCCAGCAGTGAACCACAGGGGGCTGGCACTGAAGCTTTCTTT
CASSEPQGAGTEAFF
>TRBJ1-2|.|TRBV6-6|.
TGTGCCAGCAGTTACTCAGGAGTAGCTAACTATGGCTACACCTTC
CASSYSGVANYGYTF
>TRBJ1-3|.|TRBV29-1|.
TGCAGCGTTGAGACGTTGGCAGGGACTGGAAACACCATATATTTT
CSVETLAGTGNTIYF
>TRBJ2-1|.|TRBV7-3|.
TGTGCCAGCAGCCCCCTTACAGGGAAGGTATCCAATGAGCAGTTCTTC
CASSPLTGKVSNEQFF
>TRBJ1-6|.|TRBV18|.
TGTGCCAGCTCACCCGCCGGATCCTCCTATAATTCACCCCTCCACTTT
CASSPAGSSYNSPLHF
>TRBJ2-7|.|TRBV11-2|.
TGTGCCAGCAGCTTAGCGGTGGGTTCGTACGAGCAGTACTTC
CASSLAVGSYEQYF
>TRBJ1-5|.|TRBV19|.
TGTGCCAGTAGTAGGCCCGCAGGGTTTGGCAATCAGCCCCAGCATTTT
CASSRPAGFGNQPQHF
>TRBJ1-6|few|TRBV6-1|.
TGTGCCAGCAGTGACCTCGGGGGGGGACGATCACCCCTCCACTTT
CASSDLGGGRSPLHF
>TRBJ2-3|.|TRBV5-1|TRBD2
TGCGCCAGCAGGGCGGCTAGCGGGGGGGCGGCGGATACGCAGTATTTT
CASRAASGGAADTQYF
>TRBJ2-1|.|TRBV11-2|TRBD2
TGTGCCAGCAGGAAAGCGGGGGGGAGTGGGAGTGAGCAGTTCTTC
CASRKAGGSGSEQFF
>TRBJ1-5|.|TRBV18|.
TGTGCCAGCTCGCCAGAACAGGGCGGGGGCAATCAGCCCCAGCATTTT
CASSPEQGGGNQPQHF